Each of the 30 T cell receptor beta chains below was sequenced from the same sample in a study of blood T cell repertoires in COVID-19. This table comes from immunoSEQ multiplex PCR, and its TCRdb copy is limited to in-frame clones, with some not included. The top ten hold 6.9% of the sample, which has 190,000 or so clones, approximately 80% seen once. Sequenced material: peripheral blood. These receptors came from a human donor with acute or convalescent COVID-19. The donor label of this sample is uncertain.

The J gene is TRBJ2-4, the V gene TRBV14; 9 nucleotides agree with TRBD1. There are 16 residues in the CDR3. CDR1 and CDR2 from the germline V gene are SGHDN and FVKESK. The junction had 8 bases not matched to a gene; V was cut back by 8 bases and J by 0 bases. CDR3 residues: CASAPGQGVAKNIQYF. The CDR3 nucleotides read TGTGCCAGCGCTCCGGGACAGGGAGTAGCCAAAAACATTCAGTACTTC.

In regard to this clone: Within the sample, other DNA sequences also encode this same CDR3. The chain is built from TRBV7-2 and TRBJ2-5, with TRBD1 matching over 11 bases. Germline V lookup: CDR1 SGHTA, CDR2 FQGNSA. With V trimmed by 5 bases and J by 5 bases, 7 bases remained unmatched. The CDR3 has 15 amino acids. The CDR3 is CASSPGQGARETQYF. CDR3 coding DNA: TGTGCCAGCAGCCCCGGACAGGGGGCGAGGGAGACCCAGTACTTC.

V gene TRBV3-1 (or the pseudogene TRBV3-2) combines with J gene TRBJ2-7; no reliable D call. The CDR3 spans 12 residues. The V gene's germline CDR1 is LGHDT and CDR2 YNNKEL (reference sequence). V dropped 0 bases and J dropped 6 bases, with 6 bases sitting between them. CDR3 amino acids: CASSQDSGEQYF. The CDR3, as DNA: TGTGCCAGCAGCCAAGATTCAGGCGAGCAGTACTTC.

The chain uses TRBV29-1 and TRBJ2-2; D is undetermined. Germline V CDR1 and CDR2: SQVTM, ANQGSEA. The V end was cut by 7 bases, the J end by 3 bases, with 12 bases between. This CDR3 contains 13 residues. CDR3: CSAVAPDTGELFF. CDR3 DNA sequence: TGCAGCGCGGTCGCGCCTGACACCGGGGAGCTGTTTTTT.

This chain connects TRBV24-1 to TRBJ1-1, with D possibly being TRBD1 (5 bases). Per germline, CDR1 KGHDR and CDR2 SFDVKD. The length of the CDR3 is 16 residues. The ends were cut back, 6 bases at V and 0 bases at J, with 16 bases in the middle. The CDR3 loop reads CATSSKRGPLNTEAFF. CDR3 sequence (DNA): TGTGCCACCAGTTCTAAGCGGGGACCGTTGAACACTGAAGCTTTCTTT.

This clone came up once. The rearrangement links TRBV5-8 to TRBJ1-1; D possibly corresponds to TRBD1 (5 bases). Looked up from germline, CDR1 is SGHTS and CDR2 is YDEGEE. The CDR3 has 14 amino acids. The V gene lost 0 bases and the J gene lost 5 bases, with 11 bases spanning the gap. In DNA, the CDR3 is TGTGCCAGCAGCTTGGTGGGGCTTGGGACTGAAGCTTTCTTT. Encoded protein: CASSLVGLGTEAFF.

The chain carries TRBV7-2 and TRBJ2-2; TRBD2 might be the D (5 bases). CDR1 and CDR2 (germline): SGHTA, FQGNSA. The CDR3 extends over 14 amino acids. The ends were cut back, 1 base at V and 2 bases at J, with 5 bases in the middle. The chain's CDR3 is CASSLGTNTGELFF. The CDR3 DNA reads TGTGCCAGCAGCTTAGGGACTAACACCGGGGAGCTGTTTTTT. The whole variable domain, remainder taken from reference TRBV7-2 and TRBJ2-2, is GAGVSQSPSNKVTEKGKDVELRCDPISGHTALYWYRQSLGQGLEFLIYFQGNSAPDKSGLPSDRFSAERTGGSVSTLTIQRTQQEDSAVYLCASSLGTNTGELFFGEGSRLTVL.

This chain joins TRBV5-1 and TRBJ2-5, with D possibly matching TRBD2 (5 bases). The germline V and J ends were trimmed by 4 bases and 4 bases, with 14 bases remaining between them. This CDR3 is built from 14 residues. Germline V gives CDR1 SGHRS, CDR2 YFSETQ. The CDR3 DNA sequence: TGCGCCAGCAGCCCGACGGGGTTCTCAGAGACCCAGTACTTC. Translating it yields CASSPTGFSETQYF.

As DNA, the CDR3 is TGTGCCAGCAGGCGGCTTGGGGACAGGATCATGTTCTCTGAAGCTTTCTTT. This codes for CASRRLGDRIMFSEAFF. V gene TRBV2 combines with J gene TRBJ1-1; 8 bases are shared with TRBD1. J was trimmed by 6 bases and V by 6 bases; bases with no gene match: 18. The CDR3 contains 17 residues. Germline assignment: CDR1 SNHLY and CDR2 FYNNEI.

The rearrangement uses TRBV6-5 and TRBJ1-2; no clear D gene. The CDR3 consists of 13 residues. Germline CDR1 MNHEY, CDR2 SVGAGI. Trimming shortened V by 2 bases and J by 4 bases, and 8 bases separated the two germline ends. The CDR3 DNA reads TGTGCCAGCAGTTACCTCGGGTCCTATGGCTACACCTTC. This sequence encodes CASSYLGSYGYTF.

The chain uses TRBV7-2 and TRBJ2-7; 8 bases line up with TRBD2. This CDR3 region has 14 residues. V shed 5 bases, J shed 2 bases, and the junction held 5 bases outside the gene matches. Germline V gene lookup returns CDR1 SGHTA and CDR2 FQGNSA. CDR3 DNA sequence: TGTGCCAGCAGCGCTACTAGCGGAACCTACGAGCAGTACTTC. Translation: CASSATSGTYEQYF.

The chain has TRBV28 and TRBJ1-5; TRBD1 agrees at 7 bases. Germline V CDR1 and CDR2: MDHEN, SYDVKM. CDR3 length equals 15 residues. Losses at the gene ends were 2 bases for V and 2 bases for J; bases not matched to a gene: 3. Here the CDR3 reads CASSLLDRGNQPQHF. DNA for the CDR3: TGTGCCAGCAGTTTACTTGACAGGGGCAATCAGCCCCAGCATTTT.

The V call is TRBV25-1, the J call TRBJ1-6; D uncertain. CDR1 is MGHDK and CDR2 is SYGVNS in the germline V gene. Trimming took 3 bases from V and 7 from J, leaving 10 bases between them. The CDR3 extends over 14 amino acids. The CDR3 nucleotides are TGTGCCAGCAGTGATATACAGTTAAATTCACCCCTCCACTTT. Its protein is CASSDIQLNSPLHF.

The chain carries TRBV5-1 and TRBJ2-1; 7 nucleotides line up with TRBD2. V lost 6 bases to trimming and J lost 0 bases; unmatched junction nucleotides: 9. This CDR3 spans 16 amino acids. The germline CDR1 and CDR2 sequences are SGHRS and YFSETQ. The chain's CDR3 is CASKLVGGSSYNEQFF. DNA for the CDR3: TGCGCCAGCAAACTTGTGGGCGGGAGCTCCTACAATGAGCAGTTCTTC.

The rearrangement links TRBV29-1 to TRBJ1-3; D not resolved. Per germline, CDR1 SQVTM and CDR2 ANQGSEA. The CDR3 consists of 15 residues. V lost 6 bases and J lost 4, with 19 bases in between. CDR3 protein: CSVQSQFGPGNTIYF. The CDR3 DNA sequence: TGCAGCGTCCAAAGTCAATTCGGTCCCGGAAACACCATATATTTT.

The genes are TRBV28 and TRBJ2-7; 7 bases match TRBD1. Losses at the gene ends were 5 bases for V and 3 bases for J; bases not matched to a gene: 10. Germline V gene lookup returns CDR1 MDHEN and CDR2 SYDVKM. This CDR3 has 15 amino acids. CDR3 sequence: CASSLSSGTDYEQYF. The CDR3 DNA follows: TGTGCCAGCAGTCTATCCTCCGGGACAGACTACGAGCAGTACTTC.

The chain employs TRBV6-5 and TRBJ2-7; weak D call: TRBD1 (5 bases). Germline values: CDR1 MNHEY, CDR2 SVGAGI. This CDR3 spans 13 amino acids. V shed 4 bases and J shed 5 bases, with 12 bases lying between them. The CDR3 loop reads CASSFLGQNEQYF. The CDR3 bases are TGTGCCAGCAGTTTCCTAGGACAAAACGAGCAGTACTTC.

CDR3: CASSSQGAKSDTQYF. The CDR3 region has the DNA TGTGCCAGCAGTTCACAGGGGGCGAAGTCAGATACGCAGTATTTT. The J gene is TRBJ2-3, the V gene TRBV28, with 9 nucleotides matching TRBD1. The V segment lost 4 bases and the J segment 4 bases; nucleotides outside the gene matches: 6. The germline CDR1 and CDR2 sequences are MDHEN and SYDVKM. CDR3 length equals 15 residues. Filled out from reference TRBV28 and TRBJ2-3, the complete variable domain reads DVKVTQSSRYLVKRTGEKVFLECVQDMDHENMFWYRQDPGLGLRLIYFSYDVKMKEKGDIPEGYSVSREKKERFSLILESASTNQTSMYLCASSSQGAKSDTQYFGPGTRLTVL.

CDR3 nucleotides: TGTGCCACCAGTGATAACGGACAGGGCCGGTATGGCTACACCTTC. It codes for CATSDNGQGRYGYTF. J is TRBJ1-2 and V is TRBV24-1; 8 bases align to TRBD1. J lost 5 bases, V lost 3 bases, and 7 bases had no gene match. Looked up from germline, CDR1 is KGHDR and CDR2 is SFDVKD. CDR3 size: 15 residues.

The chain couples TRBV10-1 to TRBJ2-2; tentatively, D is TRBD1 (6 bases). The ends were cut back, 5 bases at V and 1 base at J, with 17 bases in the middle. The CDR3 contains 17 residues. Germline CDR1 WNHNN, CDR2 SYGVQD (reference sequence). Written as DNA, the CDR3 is TGCGCCAGCAGTCCGAGTCGGTGGGGGCAGAACACCGGGGAGCTGTTTTTT. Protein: CASSPSRWGQNTGELFF.

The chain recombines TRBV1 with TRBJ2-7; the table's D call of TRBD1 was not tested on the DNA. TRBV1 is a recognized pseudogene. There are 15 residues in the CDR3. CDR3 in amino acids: CTSSRRRTATYEQYF. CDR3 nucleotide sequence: TGCACCAGCAGCCGGCGGCGGACAGCCACCTACGAGCAGTACTTC.

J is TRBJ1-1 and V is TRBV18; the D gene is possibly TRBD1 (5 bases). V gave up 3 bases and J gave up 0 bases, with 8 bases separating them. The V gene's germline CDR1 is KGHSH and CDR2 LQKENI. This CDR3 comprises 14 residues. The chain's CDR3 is CASSPGLLNTEAFF. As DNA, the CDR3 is TGTGCCAGCTCACCGGGACTGCTGAACACTGAAGCTTTCTTT.

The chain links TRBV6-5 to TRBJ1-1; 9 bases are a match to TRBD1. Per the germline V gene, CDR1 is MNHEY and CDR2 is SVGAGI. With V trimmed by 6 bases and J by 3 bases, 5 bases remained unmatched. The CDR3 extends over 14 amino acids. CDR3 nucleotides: TGTGCCAGCAGCCGGGACAGGGTCGACACTGAAGCTTTCTTT. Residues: CASSRDRVDTEAFF.

The CDR3 sequence: CAWSLGQGGSGYTF. The DNA of the CDR3 is TGTGCCTGGAGTCTCGGACAGGGAGGGAGTGGCTACACCTTC. The gene calls are TRBV30 and TRBJ1-2; 8 nucleotides align to TRBD1. J lost 7 bases, V lost 2 bases, and 9 bases had no gene match. The CDR3 spans 14 residues. The germline V gene encodes CDR1 GTSNPN and CDR2 SVGIG (reference sequence).

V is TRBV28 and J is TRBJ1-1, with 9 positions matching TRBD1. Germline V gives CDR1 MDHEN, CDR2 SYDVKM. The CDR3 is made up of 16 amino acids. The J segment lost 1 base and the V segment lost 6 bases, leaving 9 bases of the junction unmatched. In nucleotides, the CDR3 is TGTGCCAGCAGCCCCGGGACAGGGTGGGGGAACACTGAAGCTTTCTTT. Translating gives CASSPGTGWGNTEAFF.

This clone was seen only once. Written as DNA, the CDR3 is TGTGCCAGCGGTTTGGGAGGCGGATCTGGGGCCAACGTCCTGACTTTC. Protein sequence: CASGLGGGSGANVLTF. This sequence joins TRBV6-5 and TRBJ2-6; tentative D call: TRBD2 (6 bases). Germline V gene data show CDR1 as MNHEY and CDR2 as SVGAGI. CDR3 size: 16 residues. The ends were cut back, 8 bases at V and 1 base at J, with 15 bases in the middle.

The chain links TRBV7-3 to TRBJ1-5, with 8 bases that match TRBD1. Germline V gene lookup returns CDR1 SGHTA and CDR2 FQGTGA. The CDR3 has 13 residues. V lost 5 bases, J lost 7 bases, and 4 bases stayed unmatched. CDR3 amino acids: CASSADRGQPQHF. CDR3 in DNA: TGTGCCAGCAGCGCAGACAGGGGACAGCCCCAGCATTTT.

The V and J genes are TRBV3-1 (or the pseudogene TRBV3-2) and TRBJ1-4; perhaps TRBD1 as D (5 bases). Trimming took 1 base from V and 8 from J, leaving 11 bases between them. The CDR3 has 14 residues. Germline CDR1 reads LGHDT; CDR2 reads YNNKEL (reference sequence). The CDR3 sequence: CASSQVDRREKLFF. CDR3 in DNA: TGTGCCAGCAGCCAAGTCGACAGAAGGGAAAAACTGTTTTTT.

CDR3 bases: TGTGCCAGCAGTGAAAGGATGACAGGGGATAGCAATCAGCCCCAGCATTTT. Its translation is CASSERMTGDSNQPQHF. This chain uses TRBV2 with TRBJ1-5, with 8 bases matching TRBD1. From germline, CDR1 is SNHLY and CDR2 FYNNEI. Trimming removed 2 bases from V and 0 bases from J; junction bases left unmatched: 6. The CDR3 consists of 17 residues.

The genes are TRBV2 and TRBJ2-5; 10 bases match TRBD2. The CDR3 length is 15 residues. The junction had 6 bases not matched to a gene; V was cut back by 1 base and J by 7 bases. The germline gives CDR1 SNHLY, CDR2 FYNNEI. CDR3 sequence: CASSEGLAGFLTQYF. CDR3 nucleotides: TGTGCCAGCAGTGAAGGACTAGCGGGCTTTCTGACCCAGTACTTC.